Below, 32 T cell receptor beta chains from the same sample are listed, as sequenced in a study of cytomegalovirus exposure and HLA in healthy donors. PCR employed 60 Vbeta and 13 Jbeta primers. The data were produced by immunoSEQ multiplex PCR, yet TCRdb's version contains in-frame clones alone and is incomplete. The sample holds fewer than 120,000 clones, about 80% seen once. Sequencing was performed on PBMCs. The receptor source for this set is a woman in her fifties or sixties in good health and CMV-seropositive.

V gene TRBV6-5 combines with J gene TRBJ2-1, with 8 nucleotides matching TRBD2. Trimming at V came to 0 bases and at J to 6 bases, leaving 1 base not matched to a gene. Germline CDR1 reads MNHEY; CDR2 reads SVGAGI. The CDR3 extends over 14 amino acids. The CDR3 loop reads CASSYSGTSNEQFF. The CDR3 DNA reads TGTGCCAGCAGTTACTCGGGGACTAGCAATGAGCAGTTCTTC.

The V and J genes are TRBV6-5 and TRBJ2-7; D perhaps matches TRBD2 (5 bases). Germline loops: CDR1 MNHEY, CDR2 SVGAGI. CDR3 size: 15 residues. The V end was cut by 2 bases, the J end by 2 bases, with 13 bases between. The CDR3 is CASSYRTGKPYEQYF. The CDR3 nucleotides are TGTGCCAGCAGTTACCGTACCGGGAAGCCCTACGAGCAGTACTTC.

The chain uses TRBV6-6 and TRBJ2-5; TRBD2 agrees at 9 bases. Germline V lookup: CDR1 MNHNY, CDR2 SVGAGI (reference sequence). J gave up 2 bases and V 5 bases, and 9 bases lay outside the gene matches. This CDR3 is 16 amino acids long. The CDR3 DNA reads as TGTGCCAGCAGTGCGGGGGGGGTTTGGGGACAAGAGACCCAGTACTTC. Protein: CASSAGGVWGQETQYF.

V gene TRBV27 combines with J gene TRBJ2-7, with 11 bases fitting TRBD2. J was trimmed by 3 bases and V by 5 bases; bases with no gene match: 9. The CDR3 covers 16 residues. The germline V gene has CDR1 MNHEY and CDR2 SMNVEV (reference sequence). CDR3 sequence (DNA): TGTGCCAGCAGTCCACGGACTAGCGGGCGCGTCTACGAGCAGTACTTC. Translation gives CASSPRTSGRVYEQYF.

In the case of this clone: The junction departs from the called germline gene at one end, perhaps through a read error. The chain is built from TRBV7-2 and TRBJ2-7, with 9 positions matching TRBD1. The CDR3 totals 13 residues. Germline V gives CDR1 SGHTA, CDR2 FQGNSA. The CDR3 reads CASSLAYGTGWLF. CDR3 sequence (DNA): TGTGCCAGCAGCTTAGCTTACGGGACAGGGTGGCTTTTC.

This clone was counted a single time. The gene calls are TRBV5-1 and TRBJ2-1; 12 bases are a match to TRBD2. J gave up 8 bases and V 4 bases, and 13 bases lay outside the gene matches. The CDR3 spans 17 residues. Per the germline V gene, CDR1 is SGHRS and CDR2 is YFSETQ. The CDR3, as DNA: TGCGCCAGCAGCCCTACATTGACTAGCGGGAGTATCGATGAGCAGTTCTTC. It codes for CASSPTLTSGSIDEQFF.

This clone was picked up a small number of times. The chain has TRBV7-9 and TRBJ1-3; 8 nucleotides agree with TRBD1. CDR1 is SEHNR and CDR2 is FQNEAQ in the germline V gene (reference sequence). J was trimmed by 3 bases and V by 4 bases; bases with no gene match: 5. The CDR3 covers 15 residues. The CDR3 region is CASSSWTGSGNTIYF. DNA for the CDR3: TGTGCCAGCAGCTCCTGGACAGGGAGTGGAAACACCATATATTTT.

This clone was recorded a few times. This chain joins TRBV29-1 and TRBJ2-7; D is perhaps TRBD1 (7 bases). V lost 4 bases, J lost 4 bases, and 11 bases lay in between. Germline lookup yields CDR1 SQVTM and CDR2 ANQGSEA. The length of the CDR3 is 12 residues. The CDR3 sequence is CSVVGGQYEQYF. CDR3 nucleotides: TGCAGCGTTGTGGGGGGACAGTACGAGCAGTACTTC.

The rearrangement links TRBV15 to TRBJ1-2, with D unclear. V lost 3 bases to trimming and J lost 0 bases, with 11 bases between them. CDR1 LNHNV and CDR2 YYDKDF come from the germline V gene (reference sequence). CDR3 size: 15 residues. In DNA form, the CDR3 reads TGTGCCACCAGCAGGGCACGTGGTTCTAACTATGGCTACACCTTC. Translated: CATSRARGSNYGYTF.

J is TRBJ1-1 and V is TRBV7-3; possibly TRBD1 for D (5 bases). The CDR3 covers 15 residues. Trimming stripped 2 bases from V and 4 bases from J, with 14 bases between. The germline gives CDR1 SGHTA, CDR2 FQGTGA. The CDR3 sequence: CASSLGQGRFTEAFF. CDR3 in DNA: TGTGCCAGCAGCTTAGGGCAGGGTAGGTTCACTGAAGCTTTCTTT. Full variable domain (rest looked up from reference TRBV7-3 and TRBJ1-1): GAGVSQTPSNKVTEKGKYVELRCDPISGHTALYWYRQSLGQGPEFLIYFQGTGAADDSGLPNDRFFAVRPEGSVSTLKIQRTERGDSAVYLCASSLGQGRFTEAFFGQGTRLTVV.

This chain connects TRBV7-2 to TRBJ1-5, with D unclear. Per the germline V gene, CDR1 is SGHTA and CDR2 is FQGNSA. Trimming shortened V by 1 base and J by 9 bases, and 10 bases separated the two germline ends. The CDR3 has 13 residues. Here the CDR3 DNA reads TGTGCCAGCAGCTTAGATATTAATGTGCCCCAGCATTTT. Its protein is CASSLDINVPQHF.

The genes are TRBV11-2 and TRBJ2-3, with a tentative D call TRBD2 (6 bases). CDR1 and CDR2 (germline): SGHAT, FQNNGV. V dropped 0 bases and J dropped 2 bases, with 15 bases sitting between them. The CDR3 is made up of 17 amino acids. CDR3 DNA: TGTGCCAGCAGCTTAGATCCCGGAGGGCGGCCCACAGATACGCAGTATTTT. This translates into CASSLDPGGRPTDTQYF.

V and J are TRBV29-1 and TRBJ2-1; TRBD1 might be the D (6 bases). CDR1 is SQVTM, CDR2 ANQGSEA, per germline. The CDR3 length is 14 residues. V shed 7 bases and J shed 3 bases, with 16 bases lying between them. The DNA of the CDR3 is TGCAGCGGGTCAGGGGTAGGCCTCTACAATGAGCAGTTCTTC. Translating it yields CSGSGVGLYNEQFF.

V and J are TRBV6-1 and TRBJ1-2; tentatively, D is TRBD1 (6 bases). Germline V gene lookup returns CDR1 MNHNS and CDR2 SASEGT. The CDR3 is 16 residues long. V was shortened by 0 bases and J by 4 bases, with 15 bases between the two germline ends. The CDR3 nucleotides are TGTGCCAGCAGTGAAGCGCGGGGGGGGGCAGGCTATGGCTACACCTTC. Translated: CASSEARGGAGYGYTF.

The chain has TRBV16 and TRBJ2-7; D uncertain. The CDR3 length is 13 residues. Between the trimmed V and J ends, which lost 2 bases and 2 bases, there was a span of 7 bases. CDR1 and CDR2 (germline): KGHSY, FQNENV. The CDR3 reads CASSQATPYEQYF. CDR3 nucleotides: TGTGCCAGCAGCCAAGCGACTCCCTACGAGCAGTACTTC.

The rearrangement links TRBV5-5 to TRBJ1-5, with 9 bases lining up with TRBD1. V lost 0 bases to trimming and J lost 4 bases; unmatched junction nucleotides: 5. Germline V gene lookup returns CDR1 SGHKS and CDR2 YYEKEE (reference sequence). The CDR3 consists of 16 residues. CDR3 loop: CASSLDGGTGNQPQHF. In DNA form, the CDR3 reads TGTGCCAGCAGCTTGGACGGCGGGACAGGGAATCAGCCCCAGCATTTT.

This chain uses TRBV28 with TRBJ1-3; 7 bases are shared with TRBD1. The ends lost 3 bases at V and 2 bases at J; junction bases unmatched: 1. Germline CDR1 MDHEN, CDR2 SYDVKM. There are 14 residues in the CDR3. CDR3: CASSFTGAGNTIYF. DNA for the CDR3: TGTGCCAGCAGTTTTACAGGGGCTGGAAACACCATATATTTT.

For the CDR3, the DNA is TGTGCCATCAGTAGAAGCGGGACAGGGGAAAATGAGCAGTTCTTC. It encodes CAISRSGTGENEQFF. This rearrangement joins TRBV10-3 to TRBJ2-1; 10 bases fit TRBD1. Germline trimming cut 5 bases from V and 7 bases from J; bases unmatched to any gene: 8. Looked up from germline, CDR1 is ENHRY and CDR2 is SYGVKD. The CDR3 loop spans 15 amino acids.

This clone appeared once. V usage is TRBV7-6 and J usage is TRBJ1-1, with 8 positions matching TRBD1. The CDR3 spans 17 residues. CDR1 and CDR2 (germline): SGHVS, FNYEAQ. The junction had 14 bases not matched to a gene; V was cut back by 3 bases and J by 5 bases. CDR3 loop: CASSLGAGGVLGTEAFF. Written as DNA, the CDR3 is TGTGCCAGCAGCTTGGGGGCAGGGGGCGTTTTGGGTACTGAAGCTTTCTTT. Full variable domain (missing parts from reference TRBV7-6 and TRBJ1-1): GAGVSQSPRYKVTKRGQDVALRCDPISGHVSLYWYRQALGQGPEFLTYFNYEAQQDKSGLPNDRFSAERPEGSISTLTIQRTEQRDSAMYRCASSLGAGGVLGTEAFFGQGTRLTVV.

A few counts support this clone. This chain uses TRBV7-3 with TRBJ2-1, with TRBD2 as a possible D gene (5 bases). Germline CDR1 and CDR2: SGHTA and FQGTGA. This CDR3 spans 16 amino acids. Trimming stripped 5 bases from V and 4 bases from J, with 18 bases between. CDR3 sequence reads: CASSPSGSGLYNEQFF. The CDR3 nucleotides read TGTGCCAGCAGCCCCTCTGGGAGTGGTCTTTACAATGAGCAGTTCTTC.

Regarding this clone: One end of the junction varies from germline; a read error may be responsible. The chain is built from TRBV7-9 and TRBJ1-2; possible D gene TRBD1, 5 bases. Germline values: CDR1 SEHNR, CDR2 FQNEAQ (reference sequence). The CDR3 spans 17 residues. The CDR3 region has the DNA TGTTCCAGCAGCTTAGTTCCAGGGTACTCCCCTGAGGCTGGCTACACCTTC. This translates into CSSSLVPGYSPEAGYTF.

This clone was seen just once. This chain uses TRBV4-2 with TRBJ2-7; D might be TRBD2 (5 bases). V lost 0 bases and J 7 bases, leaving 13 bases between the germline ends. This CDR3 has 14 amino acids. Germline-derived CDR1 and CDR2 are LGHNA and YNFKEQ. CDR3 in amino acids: CASSQDILAGEQYF. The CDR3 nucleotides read TGTGCCAGCAGCCAAGATATCCTAGCCGGAGAGCAGTACTTC.

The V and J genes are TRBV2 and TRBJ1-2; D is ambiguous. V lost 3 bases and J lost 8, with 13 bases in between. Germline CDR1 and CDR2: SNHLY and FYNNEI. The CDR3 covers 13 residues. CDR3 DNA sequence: TGTGCCAGCAGTGATGAGAGCCTGAGCGGCTACACCTTC. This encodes CASSDESLSGYTF.

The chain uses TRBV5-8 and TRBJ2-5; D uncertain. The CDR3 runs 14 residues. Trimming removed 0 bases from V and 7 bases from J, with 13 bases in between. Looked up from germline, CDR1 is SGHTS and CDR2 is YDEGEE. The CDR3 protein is CASSLAPGPGTQYF. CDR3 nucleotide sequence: TGTGCCAGCAGCTTGGCCCCAGGCCCCGGGACCCAGTACTTC.

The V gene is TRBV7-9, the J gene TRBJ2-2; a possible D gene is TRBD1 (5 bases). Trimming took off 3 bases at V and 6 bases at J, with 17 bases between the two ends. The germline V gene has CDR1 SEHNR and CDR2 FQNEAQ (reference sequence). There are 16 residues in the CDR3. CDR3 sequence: CASSLGMGRTPGELFF. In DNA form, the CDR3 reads TGTGCCAGCAGCTTGGGGATGGGGCGAACCCCCGGGGAGCTGTTTTTT.

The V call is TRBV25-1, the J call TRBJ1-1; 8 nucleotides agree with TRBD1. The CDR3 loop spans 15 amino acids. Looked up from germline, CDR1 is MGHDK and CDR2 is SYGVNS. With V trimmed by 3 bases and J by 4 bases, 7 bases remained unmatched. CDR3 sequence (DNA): TGTGCCAGCAGTGAGCCAGGGGGCGGGTCCACTGAAGCTTTCTTT. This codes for CASSEPGGGSTEAFF.

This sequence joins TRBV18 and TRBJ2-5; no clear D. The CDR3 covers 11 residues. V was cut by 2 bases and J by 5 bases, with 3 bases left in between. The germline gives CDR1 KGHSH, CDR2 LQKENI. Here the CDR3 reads CASSPEETQYF. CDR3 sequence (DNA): TGTGCCAGCTCACCAGAGGAGACCCAGTACTTC.

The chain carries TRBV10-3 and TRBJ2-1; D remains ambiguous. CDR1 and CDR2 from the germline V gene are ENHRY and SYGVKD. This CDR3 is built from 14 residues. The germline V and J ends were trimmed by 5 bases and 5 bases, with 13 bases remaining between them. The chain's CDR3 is CAISSAAGDNEQFF. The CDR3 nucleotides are TGTGCCATCAGTTCGGCGGCCGGAGACAATGAGCAGTTCTTC.

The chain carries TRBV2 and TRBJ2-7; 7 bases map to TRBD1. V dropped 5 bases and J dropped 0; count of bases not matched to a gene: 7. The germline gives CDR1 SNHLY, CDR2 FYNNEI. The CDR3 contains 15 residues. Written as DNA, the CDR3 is TGTGCCAGCAGTCTACAGGGGACGAGCTCCTACGAGCAGTACTTC. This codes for CASSLQGTSSYEQYF.

The CDR3 loop reads CASTRGKLASTQYF. The CDR3 coding sequence is TGTGCCAGCACTCGGGGGAAGTTAGCATCTACGCAGTATTTT. The V gene is TRBV13, the J gene TRBJ2-3; possible D gene TRBD2, 6 bases. The CDR3 spans 14 residues. The V gene's germline CDR1 is PRHDT and CDR2 FYEKMQ (reference sequence). V was pared by 7 bases and J by 8 bases, with 19 bases between.

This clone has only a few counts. The DNA of the CDR3 is TGTGCCTGGAGTCGGGACAGCAACACTGAAGCTTTCTTT. Translation: CAWSRDSNTEAFF. This rearrangement joins TRBV30 to TRBJ1-1; TRBD1 aligns across 7 bases. There are 13 residues in the CDR3. Germline V gene data show CDR1 as GTSNPN and CDR2 as SVGIG (reference sequence). V trimming: 2 bases; J trimming: 2 bases; junction bases outside the gene matches: 2. The variable domain in full, with the rest retrieved from reference TRBV30 and TRBJ1-1, is SQTIHQWPATLVQPVGSPLSLECTVEGTSNPNLYWYRQAAGRGLQLLFYSVGIGQISSEVPQNLSASRPQDRQFILSSKKLLLSDSGFYLCAWSRDSNTEAFFGQGTRLTVV.

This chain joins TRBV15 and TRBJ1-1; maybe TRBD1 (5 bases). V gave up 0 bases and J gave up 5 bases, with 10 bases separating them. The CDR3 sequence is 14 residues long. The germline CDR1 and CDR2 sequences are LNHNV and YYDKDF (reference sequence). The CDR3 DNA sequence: TGTGCCACCAGCAGAGATTGGAGGGGAACTGAAGCTTTCTTT. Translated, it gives CATSRDWRGTEAFF.